The TCR beta chain under discussion was sequenced for a study of CD4 T cells in relation to SARS-CoV-2 and coronaviruses. Turning to the study itself: No peptide or an HIV-1 Nef peptide pool served as negative control. Study-wide results and limits: About 64% of donors had memory CD4+ clonotypes crossrecognizing SARS-CoV-2 and common cold coronavirus spike.

Clones were sequenced by immunoSEQ multiplex PCR, and TCRdb holds only the in-frame ones, with some missing. The data hold 26,000 or so clones, with roughly four fifths observed a single time. The unexposed donors gave CD4+ T cells in about 2010-2019, prior to COVID-19. CD4+ T cells were isolated from the cells after nine to eleven days of culture. This clone came up a few times. Its matching antigen is unknown. Germline V gene sequence: CDR1 SEHNR, CDR2 FQNEAQ (reference sequence). The CDR3 is 16 amino acids. Trimming left V 1 base short and J 0 bases short, with 10 bases between. The specimen was CD4+ T cells from PBMCs, cultured in vitro. The chain has TRBV7-9 and TRBJ2-1; either TRBD1 or TRBD2 may fit D (5 bases each). This TCR derives from a human donor in good health. The CDR3 loop reads CASSLGGVSSYNEQFF. Written as DNA, the CDR3 is TGTGCCAGCAGCTTAGGAGGGGTTAGCTCCTACAATGAGCAGTTCTTC. The full variable domain, in which reference TRBV7-9 and TRBJ2-1 provide the parts outside the CDR3, is DTGVSQNPRHKITKRGQNVTFRCDPISEHNRLYWYRQTLGQGPEFLTYFQNEAQLEKSRLLSDRFSAERPKGSFSTLEIQRTEQGDSAMYLCASSLGGVSSYNEQFFGPGTRLTVL.